This T cell receptor beta chain was sequenced for a study of shared clonotypes between healthy human individuals. Study results and limitations: Sampling involved blood alone; tissue repertoires likely differ.

Of note for this clone: Its antigen is as yet unknown.

Here immunoSEQ multiplex PCR was the method, and the copy in TCRdb shows in-frame clones only, minus some. The sample records approximately 530,000 clones, about 96% being singletons. This CDR3 region has 17 residues. The germline V and J ends were trimmed by 6 bases and 0 bases, with 18 bases remaining between them. The germline V gene has CDR1 MDHEN and CDR2 SYDVKM. The TCR comes from a woman between 25 and 40 years old in good health. The chain couples TRBV28 to TRBJ1-5; D may be TRBD1 (6 bases). Sequences were obtained from naive CD4+ T cells sorted from blood. The sample's subset: CD45RA+ positively selected. The CDR3 loop is CASSLLRLDSSNQPQHF. The CDR3 DNA reads as TGTGCCAGCAGCCTCTTAAGGCTGGACAGTAGCAATCAGCCCCAGCATTTT.